This T cell receptor beta chain was profiled in a study of tumor and adjacent non-tumor tissue in lung cancer. Study-level information: Patients were aged about 31 to 85, nine to eleven men and about five women, stage I to III. Each sample yielded 4 million to 4.5 million productive TCRbeta reads on average.

A modified ARM-PCR protocol with three rounds of nested PCR amplified TCRbeta. Each CDR3 protein is one row after TCRdb ran MiXCR on the multiplex PCR reads. The table has about 70,000 distinct CDR3 sequences, 73% seen once. V dropped 3 bases and J dropped 0; count of bases not matched to a gene: 10. Germline lookup yields CDR1 SGHAT and CDR2 FQNNGV. The CDR3 totals 19 residues. This clonotype was picked up many times. The template was RNA from unsorted bulk tissue. The clonotype was recovered from a man aged 55 to 70 with non-small cell lung cancer. This chain joins TRBV11-2 and TRBJ2-1, with 11 bases fitting TRBD2. The sample was lung tumor tissue. Written as DNA, the CDR3 is TGTGCCAGCAGCTTTAGACTAGCGGGACTCGCCGGCTCCTACAATGAGCAGTTCTTC. This sequence encodes CASSFRLAGLAGSYNEQFF.